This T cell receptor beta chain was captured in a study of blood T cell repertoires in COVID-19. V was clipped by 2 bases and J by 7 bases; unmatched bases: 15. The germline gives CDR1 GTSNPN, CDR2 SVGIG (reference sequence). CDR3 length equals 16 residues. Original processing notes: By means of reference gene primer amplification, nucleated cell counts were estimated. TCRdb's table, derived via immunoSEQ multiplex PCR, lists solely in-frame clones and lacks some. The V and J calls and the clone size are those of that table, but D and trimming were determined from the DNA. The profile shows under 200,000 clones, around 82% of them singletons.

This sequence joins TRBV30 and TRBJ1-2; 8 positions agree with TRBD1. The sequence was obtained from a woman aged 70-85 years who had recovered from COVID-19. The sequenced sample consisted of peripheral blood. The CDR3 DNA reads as TGTGCCTGGAGTCCTCATCCCTCGGGACAGGCCGGTGGCTACACCTTC. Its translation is CAWSPHPSGQAGGYTF.